The 5 T cell receptor beta chains in this list originate from one sample, sequenced in a study of somatic mutations in cytotoxic T cells in rheumatoid arthritis. Profiling relied on immunoSEQ multiplex PCR, and the TCRdb table lists in-frame clones only, not all of them. The sample includes 11,000 or so clones, 65% to 75% of them seen just once. Sequenced sample: CD8+ T cells sorted from blood. These receptors originate from a man between 70 and 80 years old in good health.

This sequence joins TRBV19 and TRBJ2-5; either TRBD1 or TRBD2 may supply D (5 bases each). There are 15 residues in the CDR3. CDR1 and CDR2 (germline): LNHDA, SQIVND (reference sequence). Trimming stripped 3 bases from V and 5 bases from J, with 16 bases between. The CDR3 region is CASSIGYRQRETQYF. As DNA, the CDR3 is TGTGCCAGTAGTATTGGGTACCGACAGCGGGAGACCCAGTACTTC.

This chain connects TRBV4-2 to TRBJ2-1; 8 positions agree with TRBD2. The CDR3 is 15 residues long. Trimming removed 0 bases from V and 6 bases from J; junction bases left unmatched: 4. CDR1 and CDR2 (germline): LGHNA, YNFKEQ. CDR3 DNA sequence: TGTGCCAGCAGCCAAGAGGCCGGGGGGGCCAATGAGCAGTTCTTC. Translated: CASSQEAGGANEQFF.

The chain couples TRBV7-9 to TRBJ1-2; D remains unclear. This CDR3 is built from 13 residues. The germline V gene encodes CDR1 SEHNR and CDR2 FQNEAQ (reference sequence). The V end was cut by 1 base, the J end by 8 bases, with 11 bases between. CDR3 nucleotides: TGTGCCAGCAGCTTAGTCCCCTATCCGGGCTACACCTTC. Protein product: CASSLVPYPGYTF.

The chain carries TRBV21-1 and TRBJ1-2; the table's D call TRBD1 went unverified against the DNA. TRBV21-1 is an annotated pseudogene. The CDR3 has 15 residues. The CDR3 nucleotides are TGTGCCAGCAGCAACCTAAGGGGCAGGCAAGGTGGCTACACCTTC. It translates to CASSNLRGRQGGYTF.

This chain joins TRBV28 and TRBJ2-5; D unclear. CDR3 length: 15 residues. Germline V gene data show CDR1 as MDHEN and CDR2 as SYDVKM. The V and J ends lost 2 bases and 1 base respectively, with 11 bases between them. The DNA of the CDR3 is TGTGCCAGCAGTTTACAGGAAATCCTCCAAGAGACCCAGTACTTC. Translating it yields CASSLQEILQETQYF.